Following are 13 T cell receptor beta chains from one sample sequenced in a study of T cell responses to AZD1222 COVID-19 vaccine. The table came from immunoSEQ multiplex PCR; TCRdb's copy has only in-frame clones and leaves some out. Of some 160,000 clones in the sample, roughly 92% were seen once. This specimen was peripheral blood, taken on day 0 of AZD1222 vaccination. Receptors were obtained from an adult in good health.

This rearrangement joins TRBV12-3 or TRBV12-4 to TRBJ1-1; tentative D call: TRBD1 (5 bases). V lost 5 bases and J lost 7, with 14 bases in between. There are 13 residues in the CDR3. The CDR3 spells CASSTDSRFEAFF. The CDR3 DNA reads as TGTGCCAGCAGTACCGACAGCCGGTTTGAAGCTTTCTTT.

V and J are TRBV5-1 and TRBJ2-7, with TRBD2 matching 10 bases. J was trimmed by 7 bases and V by 0 bases; bases with no gene match: 7. CDR3 length: 15 residues. Germline CDR1 reads SGHRS; CDR2 reads YFSETQ. The CDR3 is CASSLAPAGGHEQYF. In DNA form, the CDR3 reads TGCGCCAGCAGCTTGGCCCCAGCGGGAGGGCATGAGCAGTACTTC.

The V and J genes are TRBV7-9 and TRBJ2-7, with 12 bases that match TRBD2. The CDR3 is 14 amino acids. Germline CDR1 reads SEHNR; CDR2 reads FQNEAQ (reference sequence). Unmatched junction bases numbered 3, after V lost 2 bases and J lost 7 bases. The DNA of the CDR3 is TGTGCCAGCAGCTTATTCCTAGCGGGAGGGGAGCAGTACTTC. It encodes CASSLFLAGGEQYF. The variable domain in full, completed from reference TRBV7-9 and TRBJ2-7, reads DTGVSQNPRHKITKRGQNVTFRCDPISEHNRLYWYRQTLGQGPEFLTYFQNEAQLEKSRLLSDRFSAERPKGSFSTLEIQRTEQGDSAMYLCASSLFLAGGEQYFGPGTRLTVT.

J is TRBJ1-5 and V is TRBV5-1; no reliable D call. There are 13 residues in the CDR3. The germline V gene has CDR1 SGHRS and CDR2 YFSETQ. Trimming removed 0 bases at V and 5 bases at J, with 6 bases between. CDR3: CASSLGGHQPQHF. The CDR3 nucleotides read TGCGCCAGCAGCTTGGGAGGTCATCAGCCCCAGCATTTT.

The CDR3 protein is CASTERGSGTDTQYF. CDR3 bases: TGCGCCAGTACCGAGCGCGGGAGTGGCACAGATACGCAGTATTTT. This chain joins TRBV5-1 and TRBJ2-3, with TRBD2 identical over 7 bases. The junction had 10 bases not matched to a gene; V was cut back by 8 bases and J by 1 base. The CDR3 contains 15 residues. In germline, CDR1 is SGHRS, CDR2 YFSETQ. Filled out from reference TRBV5-1 and TRBJ2-3, the complete variable domain reads KAGVTQTPRYLIKTRGQQVTLSCSPISGHRSVSWYQQTPGQGLQFLFEYFSETQRNKGNFPGRFSGRQFSNSRSEMNVSTLELGDSALYLCASTERGSGTDTQYFGPGTRLTVL.

This rearrangement joins TRBV7-2 to TRBJ2-1, with 9 positions matching TRBD2. The V segment lost 5 bases and the J segment 9 bases; nucleotides outside the gene matches: 14. The length of the CDR3 is 16 residues. Germline CDR1 SGHTA, CDR2 FQGNSA. CDR3 nucleotide sequence: TGTGCCAGCAGCCCACGGGGGCGGGGGGGCTCGAGTGAGCAGTTCTTC. Translating gives CASSPRGRGGSSEQFF.

The chain employs TRBV12-5 and TRBJ2-5, with unresolved D. The CDR3 consists of 17 residues. The V end lost 5 bases, the J end lost 2 bases, and 21 bases lay between the germline ends. CDR1 and CDR2 from the germline V gene are LGHNT and FRNRAP. DNA for the CDR3: TGTGCTAGTGGTCCGACCTCATCGATGGGATTTCAAGAGACCCAGTACTTC. Encoded protein: CASGPTSSMGFQETQYF.

The J gene is TRBJ1-5, the V gene TRBV4-2; D is possibly TRBD1 (6 bases). Per germline, CDR1 LGHNA and CDR2 YNFKEQ. This CDR3 spans 17 amino acids. V was cut by 0 bases and J by 1 base, with 13 bases left in between. The CDR3 reads CASSQEWGARSNQPQHF. As DNA, the CDR3 is TGTGCCAGCAGCCAAGAATGGGGGGCCAGGAGCAATCAGCCCCAGCATTTT.

The sample holds a few counts of this clone. The chain joins TRBV2 to TRBJ1-1; D is undetermined. Germline V gene data show CDR1 as SNHLY and CDR2 as FYNNEI. V shed 0 bases and J shed 4 bases, with 6 bases lying between them. This CDR3 has 13 residues. CDR3 DNA: TGTGCCAGCAGTGAAGCCCGGGGCACTGAAGCTTTCTTT. Translation gives CASSEARGTEAFF. Using reference TRBV2 and TRBJ1-1 for the parts outside the CDR3, the full variable domain is EPEVTQTPSHQVTQMGQEVILRCVPISNHLYFYWYRQILGQKVEFLVSFYNNEISEKSEIFDDQFSVERPDGSNFTLKIRSTKLEDSAMYFCASSEARGTEAFFGQGTRLTVV.

This sequence joins TRBV12-3 or TRBV12-4 and TRBJ1-5; no reliable D call. The CDR3 runs to 13 residues. V was cut by 6 bases and J by 4 bases, with 10 bases left in between. The CDR3 DNA follows: TGTGCCAGCAGCTGGGTCCCAAATCAGCCCCAGCATTTT. Translated, it gives CASSWVPNQPQHF.

The CDR3: CSVKTGGRDTEAFF. The CDR3 nucleotides read TGCAGCGTGAAAACAGGGGGCAGAGACACTGAAGCTTTCTTT. The rearrangement uses TRBV29-1 and TRBJ1-1, with TRBD1 identical over 9 bases. This CDR3 is 14 amino acids long. Germline V gene sequence: CDR1 SQVTM, CDR2 ANQGSEA. J gave up 3 bases and V 6 bases, and 8 bases lay outside the gene matches. The variable domain in full, completed from reference TRBV29-1 and TRBJ1-1, reads SAVISQKPSRDICQRGTSLTIQCQVDSQVTMMFWYRQQPGQSLTLIATANQGSEATYESGFVIDKFPISRPNLTFSTLTVSNMSPEDSSIYLCSVKTGGRDTEAFFGQGTRLTVV.

V usage is TRBV3-1 (or the pseudogene TRBV3-2) and J usage is TRBJ1-2; no clear D gene. V was pared by 5 bases and J by 4 bases, with 14 bases between. In germline, CDR1 is LGHDT, CDR2 YNNKEL (reference sequence). There are 14 residues in the CDR3. CDR3 residues: CASSFRETRYGYTF. For the CDR3, the DNA is TGTGCCAGCAGCTTCCGGGAGACGCGCTATGGCTACACCTTC.

V and J are TRBV5-4 and TRBJ2-3; weak D call: TRBD2 (5 bases). Trimming shortened V by 2 bases and J by 0 bases, and 10 bases separated the two germline ends. Germline values: CDR1 SGHNT, CDR2 YYREEE (reference sequence). The CDR3 covers 15 residues. The CDR3 sequence is CASSFAGGSTDTQYF. CDR3 coding DNA: TGTGCCAGCAGCTTCGCTGGAGGAAGCACAGATACGCAGTATTTT. Drawing the rest from reference TRBV5-4 and TRBJ2-3, the complete variable domain is ETGVTQSPTHLIKTRGQQVTLRCSSQSGHNTVSWYQQALGQGPQFIFQYYREEENGRGNFPPRFSGLQFPNYSSELNVNALELDDSALYLCASSFAGGSTDTQYFGPGTRLTVL.